This T cell receptor (beta chain) appears in the sequencing data of a study of cytomegalovirus exposure and HLA in healthy donors. Study outcomes and limitations: Productive status was seen about 87% or about 30% of the time for most TCR beta V segments in an earlier analysis. A further, later analysis showed that HLA-associated TCR beta chains (compared with equally common others) were more clonally expanded. Overall, about 160 TCR beta chains were annotated as cytomegalovirus-associated.

On this clone itself: Its antigen is as yet unknown.

With 60 Vbeta and 13 Jbeta primers, the PCR was carried out. The method was immunoSEQ multiplex PCR; TCRdb's version includes in-frame clones alone and lacks a portion of them. The sample table sets out under 250,000 clones. Germline V lookup: CDR1 SGHNT, CDR2 YYREEE (reference sequence). The CDR3 contains 15 residues. V gave up 9 bases and J gave up 2 bases; unmatched junction bases: 8. The chain carries TRBV5-4 and TRBJ2-1, with 10 nucleotides matching TRBD1. The sequencing input was PBMCs. The TCR originated in a girl aged 2-15 years in good health and CMV-seropositive. This CDR3 is CATRGGTGAYNEQFF. The CDR3 DNA reads as TGTGCCACCCGAGGGGGGACAGGGGCCTACAATGAGCAGTTCTTC.